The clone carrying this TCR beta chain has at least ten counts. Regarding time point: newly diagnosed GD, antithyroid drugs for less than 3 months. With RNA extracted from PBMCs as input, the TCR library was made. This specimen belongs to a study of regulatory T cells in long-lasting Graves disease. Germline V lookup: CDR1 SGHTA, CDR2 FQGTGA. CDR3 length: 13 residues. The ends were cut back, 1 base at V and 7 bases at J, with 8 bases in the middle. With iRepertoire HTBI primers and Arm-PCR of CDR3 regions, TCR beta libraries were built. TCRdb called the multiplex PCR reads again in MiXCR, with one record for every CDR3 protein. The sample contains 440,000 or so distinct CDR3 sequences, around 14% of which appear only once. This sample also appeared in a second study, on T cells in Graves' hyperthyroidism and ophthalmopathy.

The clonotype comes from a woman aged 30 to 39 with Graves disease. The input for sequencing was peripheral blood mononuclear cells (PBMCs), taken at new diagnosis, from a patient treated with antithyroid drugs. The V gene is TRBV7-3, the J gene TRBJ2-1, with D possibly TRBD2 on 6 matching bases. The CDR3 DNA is TGTGCCAGCAGCTTAAAGGGGAGGAATGAGCAGTTCTTC. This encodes CASSLKGRNEQFF.